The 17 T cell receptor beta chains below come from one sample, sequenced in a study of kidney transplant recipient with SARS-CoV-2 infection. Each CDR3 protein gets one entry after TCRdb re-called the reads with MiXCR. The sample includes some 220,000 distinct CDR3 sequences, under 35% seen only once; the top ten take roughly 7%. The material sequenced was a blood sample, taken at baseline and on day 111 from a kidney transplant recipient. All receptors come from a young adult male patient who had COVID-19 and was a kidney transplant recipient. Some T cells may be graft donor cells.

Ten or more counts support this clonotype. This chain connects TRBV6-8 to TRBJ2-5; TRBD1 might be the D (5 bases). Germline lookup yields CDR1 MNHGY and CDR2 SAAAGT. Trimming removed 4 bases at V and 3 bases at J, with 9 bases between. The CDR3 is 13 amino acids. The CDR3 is CASSLTVEETQYF. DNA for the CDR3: TGTGCCAGCAGTTTGACAGTAGAAGAGACCCAGTACTTC.

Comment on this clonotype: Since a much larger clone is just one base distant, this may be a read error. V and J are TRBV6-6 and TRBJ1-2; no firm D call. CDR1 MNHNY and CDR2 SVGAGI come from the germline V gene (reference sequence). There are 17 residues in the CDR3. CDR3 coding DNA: TGTGCCGGCAGTGTTCTTTTAGGTGGGAGAAAGACCTATGGCTACACCTTC. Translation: CAGSVLLGGRKTYGYTF.

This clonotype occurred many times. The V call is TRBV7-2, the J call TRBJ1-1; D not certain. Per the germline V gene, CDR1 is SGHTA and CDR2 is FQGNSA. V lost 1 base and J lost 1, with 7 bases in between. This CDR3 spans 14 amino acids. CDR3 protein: CASSLEVGNTEAFF. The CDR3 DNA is TGTGCCAGCAGCTTAGAGGTGGGGAACACTGAAGCTTTCTTT.

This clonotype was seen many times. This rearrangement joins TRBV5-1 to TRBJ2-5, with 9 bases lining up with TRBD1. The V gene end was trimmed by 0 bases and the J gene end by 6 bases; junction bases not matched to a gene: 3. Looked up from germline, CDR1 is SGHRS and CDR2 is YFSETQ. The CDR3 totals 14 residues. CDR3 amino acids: CASSLGQGGQTQYF. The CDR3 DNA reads TGCGCCAGCAGCTTGGGACAGGGGGGGCAGACCCAGTACTTC.

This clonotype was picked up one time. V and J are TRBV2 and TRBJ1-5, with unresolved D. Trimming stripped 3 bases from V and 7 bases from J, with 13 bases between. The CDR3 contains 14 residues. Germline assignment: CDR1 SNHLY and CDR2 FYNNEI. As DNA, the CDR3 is TGTGCCAGCAGTGAGTATCAGGAGGACCAGCCCCAGCATTTT. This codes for CASSEYQEDQPQHF.

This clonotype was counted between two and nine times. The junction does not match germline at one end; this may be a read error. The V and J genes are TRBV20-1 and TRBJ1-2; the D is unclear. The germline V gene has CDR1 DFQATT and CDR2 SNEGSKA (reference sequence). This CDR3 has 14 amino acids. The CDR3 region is CSTREGGHPYGYTF. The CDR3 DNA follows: TGCAGTACTAGAGAGGGAGGGCACCCGTATGGCTACACCTTC.

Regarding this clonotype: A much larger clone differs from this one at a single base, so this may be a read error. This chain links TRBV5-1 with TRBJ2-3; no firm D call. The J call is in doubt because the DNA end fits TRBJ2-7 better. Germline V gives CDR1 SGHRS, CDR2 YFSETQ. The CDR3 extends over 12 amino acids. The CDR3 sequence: CASSLAEREQYF. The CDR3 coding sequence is TGCGCCAGCAGCTTGGCAGAGAGGGAGCAGTACTTC.

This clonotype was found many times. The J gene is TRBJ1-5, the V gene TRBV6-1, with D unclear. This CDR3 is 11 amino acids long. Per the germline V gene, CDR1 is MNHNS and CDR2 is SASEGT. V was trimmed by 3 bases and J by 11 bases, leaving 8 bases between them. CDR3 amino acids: CASSDKQAQHF. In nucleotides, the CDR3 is TGTGCCAGCAGTGACAAGCAGGCCCAGCATTTT.

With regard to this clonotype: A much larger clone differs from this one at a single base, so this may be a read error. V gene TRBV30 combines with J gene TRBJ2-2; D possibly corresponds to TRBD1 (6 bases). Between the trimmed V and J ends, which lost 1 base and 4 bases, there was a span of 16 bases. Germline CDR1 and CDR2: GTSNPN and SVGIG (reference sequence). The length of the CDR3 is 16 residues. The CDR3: CAWSEPSVGGTGELFF. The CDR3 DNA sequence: TGTGCCTGGAGTGAGCCATCGGTAGGGGGCACCGGGGAGCTGTTTTTT.

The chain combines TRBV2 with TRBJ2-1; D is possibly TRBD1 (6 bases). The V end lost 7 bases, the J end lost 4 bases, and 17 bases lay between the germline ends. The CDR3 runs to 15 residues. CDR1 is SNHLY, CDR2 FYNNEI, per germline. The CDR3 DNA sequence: TGTGCCAGCATACCACCCGGGACACCTTACAATGAGCAGTTCTTC. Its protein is CASIPPGTPYNEQFF.

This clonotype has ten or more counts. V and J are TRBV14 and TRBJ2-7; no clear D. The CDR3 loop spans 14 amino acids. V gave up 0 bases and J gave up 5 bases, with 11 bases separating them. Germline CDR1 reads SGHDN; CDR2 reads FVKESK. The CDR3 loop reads CASSQEVVMDEQYF. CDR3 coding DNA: TGTGCCAGCAGCCAAGAAGTTGTTATGGACGAGCAGTACTTC.

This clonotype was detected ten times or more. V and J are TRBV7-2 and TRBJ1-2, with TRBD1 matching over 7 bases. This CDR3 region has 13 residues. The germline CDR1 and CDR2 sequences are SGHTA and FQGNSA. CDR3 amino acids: CATQMTGNYGYTF. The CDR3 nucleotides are TGTGCGACCCAAATGACAGGGAACTATGGCTACACCTTC. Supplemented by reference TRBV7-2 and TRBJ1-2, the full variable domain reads GAGVSQSPSNKVTEKGKDVELRCDPISGHTALYWYRQSLGQGLEFLIYFQGNSAPDKSGLPSDRFSAERTGGSVSTLTIQRTQQEDSAVYLCATQMTGNYGYTFGSGTRLTVV.

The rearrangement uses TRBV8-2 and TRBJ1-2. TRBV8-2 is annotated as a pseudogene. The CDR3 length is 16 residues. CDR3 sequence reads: CGSNSNDSRKTYGYTF. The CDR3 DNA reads TGTGGCAGTAACAGTAATGATAGCCGAAAGACCTATGGCTACACCTTC.

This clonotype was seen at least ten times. The CDR3 protein is CASRDRGPDTIYF. DNA of the CDR3: TGTGCCAGCAGGGACAGGGGGCCGGACACCATATATTTT. This chain joins TRBV6-5 and TRBJ1-3, with 11 bases lining up with TRBD1. The length of the CDR3 is 13 residues. Germline V gene lookup returns CDR1 MNHEY and CDR2 SVGAGI. V lost 6 bases and J lost 8; bases outside the gene matches: 3.

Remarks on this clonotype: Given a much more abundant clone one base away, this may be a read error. CDR3 region: CAWNVTKSNQPQHF. DNA for the CDR3: TGTGCCTGGAACGTGACGAAGAGCAATCAGCCCCAGCATTTT. The chain has TRBV30 and TRBJ1-5; no reliable D call. Germline CDR1 is GTSNPN and CDR2 is SVGIG (reference sequence). V was shortened by 4 bases and J by 1 base, with 11 bases between the two germline ends. The CDR3 has 14 amino acids. The full variable domain, rest sourced from reference TRBV30 and TRBJ1-5, is SQTIHQWPATLVQPVGSPLSLECTVEGTSNPNLYWYRQAAGRGLQLLFYSVGIGQISSEVPQNLSASRPQDRQFILSSKKLLLSDSGFYLCAWNVTKSNQPQHFGDGTRLSIL.

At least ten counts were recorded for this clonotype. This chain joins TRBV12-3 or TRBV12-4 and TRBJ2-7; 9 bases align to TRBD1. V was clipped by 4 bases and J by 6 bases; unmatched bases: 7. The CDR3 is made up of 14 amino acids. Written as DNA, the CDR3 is TGTGCCAGCAGTTCATCCGGGACAGGGCGCGAGCAGTACTTC. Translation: CASSSSGTGREQYF.

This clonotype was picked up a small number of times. This chain's CDR3 is CASTPPQLAQETQYF. The CDR3 DNA follows: TGTGCCAGCACCCCCCCCCAACTAGCCCAAGAGACCCAGTACTTC. V and J are TRBV6-2 or TRBV6-3 and TRBJ2-5; a weak D match, TRBD2 (6 bases). The germline V and J ends were trimmed by 7 bases and 1 base, with 16 bases remaining between them. This CDR3 has 15 residues. CDR1 and CDR2 from the germline V gene are MNHEY and SVGEGT.